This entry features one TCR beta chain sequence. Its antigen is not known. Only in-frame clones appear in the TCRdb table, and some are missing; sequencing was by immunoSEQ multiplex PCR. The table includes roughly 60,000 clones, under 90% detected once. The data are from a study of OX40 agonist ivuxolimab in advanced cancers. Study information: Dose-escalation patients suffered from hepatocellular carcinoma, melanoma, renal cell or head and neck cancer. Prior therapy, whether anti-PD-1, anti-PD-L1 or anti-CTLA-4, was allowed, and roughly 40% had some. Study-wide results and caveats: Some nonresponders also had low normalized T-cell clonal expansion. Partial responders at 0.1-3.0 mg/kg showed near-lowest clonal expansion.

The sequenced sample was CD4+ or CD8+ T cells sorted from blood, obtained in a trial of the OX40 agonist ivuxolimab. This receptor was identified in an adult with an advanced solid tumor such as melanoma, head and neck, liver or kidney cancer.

In DNA, the CDR3 is TGTGCCAGCAGCTTAGGCAACACAGGGGCGGAGGGTGAAAAACTGTTTTTT. It encodes CASSLGNTGAEGEKLFF. The chain employs TRBV7-9 and TRBJ1-4, with TRBD1 identical over 7 bases. Germline CDR1 reads SEHNR; CDR2 reads FQNEAQ (reference sequence). Trimming cost V 1 base and J 7 bases; bases outside gene matches: 12. The CDR3 is 17 amino acids.